The following is a TCR beta chain sequence with its context. V lost 4 bases, J lost 0 bases, and 12 bases lay in between. This CDR3 has 15 residues. The germline V gene encodes CDR1 ENHRY and CDR2 SYGVKD. The sample is drawn from a study of blood T cell repertoires in COVID-19. Study as a whole: Samples representing acute and convalescent COVID-19 were sourced from the United States, Italy and Spain. The cDNA or gDNA used as material had been derived from T cells, B-cell-depleted T cells, or PBMCs.

Original methodology: The authors estimated nucleated cell counts from reference gene primer amplification. Data came from immunoSEQ multiplex PCR; TCRdb stores just in-frame clones and leaves some out. V and J calls and clone size follow that table, whereas D and trimming were derived from the DNA. The repertoire holds fewer than 200,000 clones, with about three quarters as singletons. The chain uses TRBV10-3 and TRBJ2-5; D is perhaps TRBD1 (8 bases). The sample consisted of peripheral blood. This clonotype originated in a woman in her 70s with acute or convalescent COVID-19. The CDR3 loop is CAISAQGGDQETQYF. The CDR3 DNA sequence: TGTGCCATCAGTGCACAGGGGGGGGACCAAGAGACCCAGTACTTC.